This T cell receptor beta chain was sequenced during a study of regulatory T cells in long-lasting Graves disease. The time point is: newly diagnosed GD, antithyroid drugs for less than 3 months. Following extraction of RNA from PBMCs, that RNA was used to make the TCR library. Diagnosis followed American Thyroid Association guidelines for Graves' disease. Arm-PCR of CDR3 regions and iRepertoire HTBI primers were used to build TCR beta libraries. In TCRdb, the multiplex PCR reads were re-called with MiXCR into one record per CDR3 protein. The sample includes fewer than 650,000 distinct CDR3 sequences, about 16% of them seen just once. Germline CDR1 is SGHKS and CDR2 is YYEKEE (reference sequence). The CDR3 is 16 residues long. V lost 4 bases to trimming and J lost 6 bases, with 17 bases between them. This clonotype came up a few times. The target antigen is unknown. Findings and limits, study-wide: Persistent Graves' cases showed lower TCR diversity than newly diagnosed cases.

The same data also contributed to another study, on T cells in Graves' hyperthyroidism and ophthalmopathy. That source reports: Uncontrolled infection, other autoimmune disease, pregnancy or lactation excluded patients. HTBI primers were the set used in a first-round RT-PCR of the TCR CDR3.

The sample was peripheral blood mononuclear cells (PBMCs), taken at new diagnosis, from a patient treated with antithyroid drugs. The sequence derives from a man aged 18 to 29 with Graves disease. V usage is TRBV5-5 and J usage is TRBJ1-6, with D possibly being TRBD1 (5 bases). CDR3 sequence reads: CASSLAGAVGNSPLHF. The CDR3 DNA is TGTGCCAGCAGCCTGGCCGGGGCAGTGGGTAATTCACCCCTCCACTTT.